Following are 10 T cell receptor beta chains from one sample sequenced in a study of T cell responses to AZD1222 COVID-19 vaccine. Sequencing used immunoSEQ multiplex PCR; TCRdb keeps in-frame clones, though not all of them. The table includes just under 35,000 clones, about nine tenths detected once. Sequencing used peripheral blood, obtained 28 days after the second AZD1222 dose. These receptor sequences come from an adult who received the AZD1222 COVID-19 vaccine.

This clone is a singleton in its sample. The V call is TRBV25-1, the J call TRBJ2-7; D gene unclear. V dropped 2 bases and J dropped 5 bases, with 10 bases sitting between them. CDR3 size: 13 residues. Germline V gene data show CDR1 as MGHDK and CDR2 as SYGVNS. CDR3: CASSETPSNEQYF. The CDR3 bases are TGTGCCAGCAGTGAAACCCCGTCCAACGAGCAGTACTTC.

This clone occurred a few times. This chain links TRBV6-5 with TRBJ2-1; D possibly corresponds to TRBD2 (7 bases). With 7 bases removed from V and 5 bases from J, the gap between germline ends came to 18 bases. The CDR3 is 15 residues long. CDR1 and CDR2 (germline): MNHEY, SVGAGI. CDR3 loop: CASTAGASGNNEQFF. Written as DNA, the CDR3 is TGTGCCAGCACCGCGGGGGCTAGCGGTAACAATGAGCAGTTCTTC.

The chain uses TRBV9 and TRBJ2-1, with 9 bases lining up with TRBD1. Germline assignment: CDR1 SGDLS and CDR2 YYNGEE. The CDR3 consists of 15 residues. The trim removed 3 bases at V and 6 bases at J, leaving 7 bases unmatched. In DNA, the CDR3 is TGTGCCAGCAGCGCTAGACAGGGGGGAGGCAATGAGCAGTTCTTC. Translated: CASSARQGGGNEQFF.

This clone was counted only a few times. This chain joins TRBV6-6 and TRBJ1-3; 8 bases match TRBD1. This CDR3 contains 18 residues. Germline V gene data show CDR1 as MNHNY and CDR2 as SVGAGI (reference sequence). The V and J ends lost 5 bases and 0 bases, in that order; junction bases with no gene match: 12. The CDR3 protein is CASSRAIWTGSSGNTIYF. The CDR3 nucleotides are TGTGCCAGCAGTCGCGCAATCTGGACAGGGAGCTCTGGAAACACCATATATTTT.

The CDR3 protein is CASTTGGGGAVYNEQFF. CDR3 sequence (DNA): TGCGCCAGCACCACCGGAGGCGGGGGGGCCGTCTACAATGAGCAGTTCTTC. The V call is TRBV5-1, the J call TRBJ2-1, with TRBD2 matching 9 bases. The V gene end was trimmed by 6 bases and the J gene end by 3 bases; junction bases not matched to a gene: 13. The length of the CDR3 is 17 residues. Germline CDR1 and CDR2: SGHRS and YFSETQ.

The chain combines TRBV5-1 with TRBJ1-4; D is uncertain. The length of the CDR3 is 15 residues. Germline V gene lookup returns CDR1 SGHRS and CDR2 YFSETQ. V was shortened by 0 bases and J by 8 bases, with 14 bases between the two germline ends. The CDR3 sequence is CASSLVPIPKEKLFF. The CDR3 DNA reads as TGCGCCAGCAGCTTGGTACCGATCCCCAAGGAAAAACTGTTTTTT.

The chain combines TRBV4-1 with TRBJ2-5; a possible D gene is TRBD2 (6 bases). Trimming took 0 bases from V and 5 from J, leaving 13 bases between them. Germline V gene sequence: CDR1 MGHRA, CDR2 YSYEKL. The CDR3 runs 15 residues. The CDR3 DNA is TGCGCCAGCAGCCAAGACTTCCCCCGGGGGGAGACCCAGTACTTC. Residues: CASSQDFPRGETQYF.

The chain combines TRBV6-5 with TRBJ1-2; maybe TRBD1 (6 bases). From germline, CDR1 is MNHEY and CDR2 SVGAGI. The CDR3 covers 13 residues. Between the trimmed V and J ends, which lost 5 bases and 2 bases, there was a span of 9 bases. The CDR3 sequence is CASSRTGNYGYTF. The DNA for the CDR3 is TGTGCCAGCAGTAGAACAGGGAACTATGGCTACACCTTC.

The gene calls are TRBV5-4 and TRBJ2-5; D is possibly TRBD2 (7 bases). V was trimmed by 2 bases and J by 5 bases, leaving 16 bases between them. CDR3 length equals 15 residues. Per the germline V gene, CDR1 is SGHNT and CDR2 is YYREEE (reference sequence). The CDR3 region has the DNA TGTGCCAGCAGCTTTCTTGGGGGGGCTGGGGAGACCCAGTACTTC. This sequence encodes CASSFLGGAGETQYF.

This chain connects TRBV3-1 (or the pseudogene TRBV3-2) to TRBJ2-5; TRBD2 aligns across 8 bases. The CDR3 loop spans 14 amino acids. Germline assignment: CDR1 LGHDT and CDR2 YNNKEL (reference sequence). J gave up 3 bases and V 6 bases, and 6 bases lay outside the gene matches. In nucleotides, the CDR3 is TGTGCCAGCAGTCCTACGACTAGCGAAGAGACCCAGTACTTC. Amino acid sequence: CASSPTTSEETQYF.